These 13 T cell receptor beta chains came from one sample sequenced in a study of early T cells in non-severe SARS-CoV-2 infection. One entry per CDR3 protein results from TCRdb running MiXCR on the 5' RACE reads. The data show approximately 69,000 distinct CDR3 sequences, with about 9.4% seen just once and about 6.1% held by the top ten. The sequenced sample was whole blood. These receptors were taken from an adult who was a healthcare worker with PCR-confirmed SARS-CoV-2 infection or an uninfected control (not recorded which).

In its sample, this clonotype was seen many times. The V and J genes are TRBV7-9 and TRBJ2-7; 11 nucleotides match TRBD2. Germline V CDR1 and CDR2: SEHNR, FQNEAQ (reference sequence). This CDR3 is built from 14 residues. V shed 5 bases and J 2 bases; nucleotides not matched to a gene: 2. CDR3 amino acids: CASSEGLAAYEQYF. CDR3 in DNA: TGTGCCAGCAGCGAGGGACTAGCGGCCTACGAGCAGTACTTC.

This clonotype has at least ten counts. This chain links TRBV19 with TRBJ2-1; TRBD2 matches 8 bases. Germline assignment: CDR1 LNHDA and CDR2 SQIVND (reference sequence). The CDR3 sequence is 18 residues long. Unmatched junction bases numbered 21, after V lost 5 bases and J lost 9 bases. The CDR3 is CASSAVSTTGTSATEQFF. The CDR3 DNA reads TGTGCCAGTAGTGCCGTCTCCACCACCGGGACTAGTGCGACTGAGCAGTTCTTC.

Ten or more counts support this clonotype. This chain uses TRBV7-2 with TRBJ2-5, with 7 positions matching TRBD2. The CDR3 covers 14 residues. Trimming cost V 11 bases and J 2 bases; bases outside gene matches: 11. The germline V gene encodes CDR1 SGHTA and CDR2 FQGNSA. The CDR3 DNA follows: TGTGCCGTGGACTGGCCGGGAGGACAAGAGACCCAGTACTTC. Translation: CAVDWPGGQETQYF.

This chain links TRBV5-8 with TRBJ2-3; a possible D gene is TRBD2 (6 bases). V gave up 1 base and J gave up 2 bases, with 26 bases separating them. This CDR3 is built from 20 residues. The germline V gene has CDR1 SGHTS and CDR2 YDEGEE. CDR3 sequence reads: CASSLWSASGTSKPTDTQYF. The CDR3 DNA reads TGTGCCAGCAGCTTGTGGTCCGCGTCCGGGACTTCTAAACCCACAGATACGCAGTATTTT.

This clonotype has at least ten counts. This chain uses TRBV14 with TRBJ2-3; no clear D. V lost 5 bases and J lost 1, with 13 bases in between. The V gene's germline CDR1 is SGHDN and CDR2 FVKESK. CDR3 length equals 15 residues. Here the CDR3 reads CASSWTGGRTDTQYF. The CDR3, as DNA: TGTGCCAGCAGCTGGACCGGCGGCCGCACAGATACGCAGTATTTT.

This clonotype was recorded many times. The CDR3, as DNA: TGCAGCGTTGAAGAGCTAGCCAAAAACATTCAGTACTTC. Encoded protein: CSVEELAKNIQYF. The gene calls are TRBV29-1 and TRBJ2-4; no reliable D call. The V end was cut by 0 bases, the J end by 0 bases, with 3 bases between. Germline lookup yields CDR1 SQVTM and CDR2 ANQGSEA. This CDR3 has 13 residues.

The rearrangement joins TRBV11-3 to TRBJ2-1, with 10 positions matching TRBD2. The V and J ends lost 1 base and 6 bases, in that order; junction bases with no gene match: 9. Germline-derived CDR1 and CDR2 are SGHNT and YENEEA. This CDR3 comprises 17 residues. The CDR3 sequence: CASSLAQREGRGNEQFF. CDR3 nucleotide sequence: TGTGCCAGCAGCTTAGCCCAGCGGGAGGGCCGGGGCAATGAGCAGTTCTTC.

This clonotype turned up a few times. The genes are TRBV15 and TRBJ2-4; D unresolved. CDR1 LNHNV and CDR2 YYDKDF come from the germline V gene (reference sequence). The CDR3 covers 14 residues. V lost 0 bases and J lost 7, with 10 bases in between. CDR3 residues: CATSRDPLSNIQYF. Written as DNA, the CDR3 is TGTGCCACCAGCAGAGATCCCCTCTCGAACATTCAGTACTTC.

The sample holds many counts of this clonotype. The chain has TRBV12-3 or TRBV12-4 and TRBJ2-2; D gene ambiguous. The CDR3 length is 12 residues. The V and J ends lost 5 bases and 6 bases respectively, with 7 bases between them. The CDR3 loop is CASSLWPGELFF. The DNA for the CDR3 is TGTGCCAGCAGTCTGTGGCCCGGGGAGCTGTTTTTT.

This clonotype was picked up many times. The rearrangement links TRBV20-1 to TRBJ2-2; D is ambiguous. The CDR3 is made up of 14 amino acids. CDR1 is DFQATT, CDR2 SNEGSKA, per germline (reference sequence). V was clipped by 0 bases and J by 1 base, with 6 bases between them. The CDR3 loop is CSARDWENTGELFF. The CDR3 nucleotides are TGCAGTGCTAGAGATTGGGAGAACACCGGGGAGCTGTTTTTT.

This clonotype was counted many times. The chain links TRBV30 to TRBJ2-2; D is unresolved. Germline CDR1 is GTSNPN and CDR2 is SVGIG (reference sequence). V shed 0 bases and J shed 1 base, with 3 bases lying between them. This CDR3 has 13 residues. CDR3 bases: TGTGCCTGGAGTGTGATGAACACCGGGGAGCTGTTTTTT. Protein: CAWSVMNTGELFF.

The sample holds many counts of this clonotype. V and J are TRBV5-1 and TRBJ1-6; D call uncertain. CDR3 length: 14 amino acids. Trimming cost V 0 bases and J 5 bases, with 6 bases left between them. CDR1 is SGHRS and CDR2 is YFSETQ in the germline V gene. The DNA of the CDR3 is TGCGCCAGCAGCTTGGATGCAAATAATTCACCCCTCCACTTT. Translating it yields CASSLDANNSPLHF.

The V and J genes are TRBV2 and TRBJ2-1, with a weak D call TRBD1 (6 bases). The J call may not be correct, given that the DNA end is closer to TRBJ2-7. Germline loops: CDR1 SNHLY, CDR2 FYNNEI. CDR3 length: 15 amino acids. The CDR3 here is CASSELTGSSNEQYF. The CDR3 bases are TGTGCCAGCAGTGAATTAACAGGGAGTAGCAATGAGCAGTACTTC.